This T cell receptor beta chain was captured in a study of T-cell memory formation after mild COVID-19. A word on this clonotype: Its target is unknown.

With constant-segment primers, 5'RACE yielded cDNA libraries of TCR alpha and TCR beta that carried sample barcodes and UMIs. TCRdb called the 5' RACE reads again in MiXCR, with one record for every CDR3 protein. The sample has about 290,000 distinct CDR3 sequences, approximately 15% seen once. V lost 9 bases and J lost 0, with 14 bases in between. Germline V gene lookup returns CDR1 SEHNR and CDR2 FQNEAQ (reference sequence). CDR3 size: 14 residues. Study observations and caveats: The study found contracting CD4+ clones mainly in CM and EM and contracting CD8+ clones in EMRA.

This TCR was recovered from a man aged 18-30 years who had mild COVID-19 (a few samples of this study predate the infection). Cell type and time point are not known. The V call is TRBV7-9, the J call TRBJ1-1, with a possible D match to TRBD1 (6 bases). The specimen sequenced was PBMCs or a T cell subset sorted from them (not recorded which). The CDR3, as DNA: TGTGCCAGTAGTAATAGGGGGTTGAACACTGAAGCTTTCTTT. Translation: CASSNRGLNTEAFF. Drawing the rest from reference TRBV7-9 and TRBJ1-1, the complete variable domain is DTGVSQNPRHKITKRGQNVTFRCDPISEHNRLYWYRQTLGQGPEFLTYFQNEAQLEKSRLLSDRFSAERPKGSFSTLEIQRTEQGDSAMYLCASSNRGLNTEAFFGQGTRLTVV.